This T cell receptor (beta chain) was sequenced for a study of cytomegalovirus exposure and HLA in healthy donors. Use of 60 Vbeta and 13 Jbeta primers characterized the PCR. Assay: immunoSEQ multiplex PCR; the TCRdb copy retains only in-frame clones and omits some. This sample has roughly 100,000 clones, with about 77% found just once. Between the trimmed V and J ends, which lost 1 base and 2 bases, there was a span of 10 bases. The CDR3 is 15 residues long. The germline V gene encodes CDR1 SGHVS and CDR2 FNYEAQ. As concerns this clone: The target antigen is unknown.

Study-wide findings and caveats: Presence/absence analysis assumed near-uniform sequencing depth across donors. HLA alleles were associated with some 17,000 TCR beta sequences in a later analysis at 0.05 false discovery rate.

This TCR derives from a woman aged 18-29 years in good health and CMV-seropositive. The specimen sequenced was PBMCs. The V gene is TRBV7-6, the J gene TRBJ2-3; the D is unclear. CDR3 protein: CASSLVQKSTDTQYF. CDR3 DNA: TGTGCCAGCAGCTTAGTTCAGAAGTCCACAGATACGCAGTATTTT.